Listed below are T cell receptor beta chains from one sample, sequenced in a study of blood T cell repertoires in COVID-19. TCRdb keeps only in-frame clones here, not all; method: immunoSEQ multiplex PCR. Among approximately 240,000 clones, roughly 82% were seen once, and the ten largest hold about 5.3%. The sample comprised peripheral blood. These receptors all come from a woman older than 75 with active or convalescent COVID-19. CDR3s include the opening cysteine and the closing phenylalanine or tryptophan. The order of the fields is D gene, J gene, CDR3 length, V gene, CDR3 DNA, CDR3 protein. D genes are given only for firm matches.

>TRBD1|TRBJ1-1|14|TRBV29-1
TGCAGCGTCACCGGGACAGGGATGAACACTGAAGCTTTCTTT
CSVTGTGMNTEAFF
>TRBD2|TRBJ2-5|16|TRBV6-2/TRBV6-3
TGTGCCAGCAGCCCTCTTGGAGCGGGGCTTCAAGAGACCCAGTACTTC
CASSPLGAGLQETQYF
>TRBD1|TRBJ1-1|14|TRBV2
TGTGCCAGCAGGGACAGGGTCGGGAACACTGAAGCTTTCTTT
CASRDRVGNTEAFF
>TRBD1|TRBJ2-7|16|TRBV19
TGTGCCAGTAGTTCCCCCCGGACAGGGCTTTCCTACGAGCAGTACTTC
CASSSPRTGLSYEQYF
>NA|TRBJ2-1|14|TRBV3-1/TRBV3-2
TGTGCCAGCAGGGCGGTGGGCTCCTACAATGAGCAGTTCTTC
CASRAVGSYNEQFF
>TRBD1|TRBJ1-2|13|TRBV29-1
TGCAGCGTTCGCCGGGACAGGGGGGCCGGCTACACCTTC
CSVRRDRGAGYTF
>TRBD2|TRBJ2-7|15|TRBV2
TGTGCCAGCAGTGGGCTAGCGGGAGGACTCTACGAGCAGTACTTC
CASSGLAGGLYEQYF
>NA|TRBJ1-1|14|TRBV6-5
TGTGCCAGCAGTTACTTTGGGCGGGACACTGAAGCTTTCTTT
CASSYFGRDTEAFF
>NA|TRBJ2-1|17|TRBV7-2
TGTGCCAGCAGCTTAGGCCTTGGTCGAGATGACTACAATGAGCAGTTCTTC
CASSLGLGRDDYNEQFF
>NA|TRBJ2-7|11|TRBV28
TGTGCCAGCAGTTCCCTCTACGAGCAGTACTTC
CASSSLYEQYF